One and the same sample provided the 9 T cell receptor beta chains below, sequenced in a study of human T cells and chemical hapten exposure. Whole blood, unfractionated, served as the material for total RNA extraction. TCRdb passed the 5' RACE reads through MiXCR, listing each CDR3 protein once. The table lists over 70,000 distinct CDR3 sequences, roughly 15% of them singletons. These receptors were collected from a female donor in good health.

The chain combines TRBV7-2 with TRBJ2-7; TRBD1 matches at 10 bases. The V and J ends lost 3 bases and 7 bases, in that order; junction bases with no gene match: 6. CDR3 length: 14 residues. CDR1 SGHTA and CDR2 FQGNSA come from the germline V gene. CDR3 loop: CASSFGTGAGEQYF. CDR3 DNA: TGTGCCAGCAGCTTTGGGACAGGGGCTGGGGAGCAGTACTTC.

This chain joins TRBV20-1 and TRBJ2-1, with 11 bases aligning to TRBD2. After removal of 6 bases from V and 9 bases from J, the junction contained 16 bases not matched to a gene. CDR1 DFQATT and CDR2 SNEGSKA come from the germline V gene (reference sequence). This CDR3 is 16 amino acids long. CDR3 sequence reads: CSAGGLAGGDRREQFF. CDR3 in DNA: TGCAGTGCCGGAGGGCTAGCGGGAGGAGACCGGCGTGAGCAGTTCTTC.

The chain joins TRBV2 to TRBJ2-3, with D hard to call. V dropped 2 bases and J dropped 1 base, with 4 bases sitting between them. The CDR3 is 13 residues long. From germline, CDR1 is SNHLY and CDR2 FYNNEI. In nucleotides, the CDR3 is TGTGCCAGCAGTGAAATCGGCACAGATACGCAGTATTTT. It specifies CASSEIGTDTQYF.

Notes on this clonotype: A much more abundant neighbour one base away suggests this may be a read error. V gene TRBV5-6 combines with J gene TRBJ1-1, with D possibly TRBD1 on 6 matching bases. This CDR3 contains 15 residues. V gave up 1 base and J gave up 9 bases, with 19 bases separating them. CDR1 SGHDT and CDR2 YYEEEE come from the germline V gene. The CDR3 is CASSLRVGAGTKAFF. The DNA of the CDR3 is TGTGCCAGCAGCTTGAGAGTCGGGGCAGGGACAAAAGCTTTCTTT.

This clonotype has more than one count but fewer than ten. The genes are TRBV6-6 and TRBJ2-7; D is perhaps TRBD1 (5 bases). This CDR3 has 14 amino acids. CDR1 is MNHNY, CDR2 SVGAGI, per germline (reference sequence). Trimming took off 4 bases at V and 0 bases at J, with 10 bases between the two ends. The CDR3 protein is CASSSQGSSYEQYF. The CDR3 DNA reads TGTGCCAGCAGTTCCCAGGGCAGCTCCTACGAGCAGTACTTC.

In this sample, this clonotype turned up a few times. This chain joins TRBV10-3 and TRBJ1-2; D may be TRBD1 (5 bases). V was pared by 10 bases and J by 8 bases, with 20 bases between. The CDR3 length is 13 residues. Germline V gives CDR1 ENHRY, CDR2 SYGVKD. Here the CDR3 DNA reads TGTGCCACCCACAAACTCGCGGACACGGGCTACACCTTC. Residues: CATHKLADTGYTF.

The V gene is TRBV10-3, the J gene TRBJ2-6; no reliable D call. V was trimmed by 0 bases and J by 4 bases, leaving 7 bases between them. This CDR3 comprises 15 residues. Looked up from germline, CDR1 is ENHRY and CDR2 is SYGVKD. The CDR3 DNA sequence: TGTGCCATCAGTGAGTCGCCAGCAGGGGCCAACGTCCTGACTTTC. Protein: CAISESPAGANVLTF.

The chain has TRBV7-9 and TRBJ1-2; no reliable D call. CDR1 SEHNR and CDR2 FQNEAQ come from the germline V gene (reference sequence). V was cut by 7 bases and J by 0 bases, with 18 bases left in between. This CDR3 is 16 amino acids long. CDR3 sequence: CASTPGGGRANYGYTF. The CDR3 coding sequence is TGTGCCAGCACCCCGGGCGGTGGGCGAGCTAACTATGGCTACACCTTC.

This chain joins TRBV7-2 and TRBJ1-6; no clear D gene. V lost 2 bases to trimming and J lost 10 bases, with 15 bases between them. The V gene's germline CDR1 is SGHTA and CDR2 FQGNSA. The CDR3 consists of 15 residues. This chain's CDR3 is CASSLTRELGSPLHF. In DNA, the CDR3 is TGTGCCAGCAGCTTAACGCGGGAATTAGGATCACCCCTCCACTTT.